Below, 14 T cell receptor beta chains from the same sample are listed, as sequenced in a study of T cells in Graves' hyperthyroidism and ophthalmopathy. Amplification yielded TCR beta CDR3 regions, with RNA transcripts as the source. The primer set for the first-round RT-PCR of the TCR CDR3 was HTBI. TCRdb processed the multiplex PCR reads anew with MiXCR; each CDR3 protein has one entry. The data contain 400,000 to 600,000 distinct CDR3 sequences, about 16% of them singletons. Sample: blood. These receptor sequences come from a woman younger than 45 with Graves' ophthalmopathy.

This clonotype was seen at least ten times. The CDR3 loop reads CASSYSYMNTEAFF. The CDR3 DNA reads TGTGCCAGCAGCTATTCTTACATGAACACTGAAGCTTTCTTT. This chain connects TRBV11-2 to TRBJ1-1; no reliable D call. The germline gives CDR1 SGHAT, CDR2 FQNNGV. V was pared by 4 bases and J by 0 bases, with 9 bases between. CDR3 length equals 14 residues.

Ten or more counts support this clonotype. The genes are TRBV12-3 or TRBV12-4 and TRBJ2-1; 10 nucleotides agree with TRBD2. This CDR3 has 15 amino acids. V lost 6 bases to trimming and J lost 4 bases; unmatched junction nucleotides: 6. The DNA of the CDR3 is TGTGCCAGCAGCCCATCGGGACTAGCGTACAATGAGCAGTTCTTC. Protein product: CASSPSGLAYNEQFF.

Ten or more counts support this clonotype. The J gene is TRBJ2-7, the V gene TRBV7-8; TRBD2 is a possible D gene (5 bases). Germline V lookup: CDR1 SGHVS, CDR2 FQNEAQ. Trimming shortened V by 5 bases and J by 7 bases, and 21 bases separated the two germline ends. This CDR3 is 15 amino acids long. This CDR3 is CASSPDQRSHGEQYF. The DNA of the CDR3 is TGTGCCAGCAGCCCAGACCAGCGGAGCCACGGGGAGCAGTACTTC.

This clonotype was observed a few times. The chain links TRBV4-1 to TRBJ1-1; 10 bases are shared with TRBD1. From germline, CDR1 is MGHRA and CDR2 YSYEKL. With V trimmed by 3 bases and J by 8 bases, 6 bases remained unmatched. The CDR3 sequence is 14 residues long. CDR3 residues: CASSHEGTGEEAFF. The CDR3 nucleotides are TGCGCCAGCAGCCATGAGGGGACAGGGGAAGAAGCTTTCTTT.

This chain links TRBV20-1 with TRBJ2-1, with TRBD2 matching 15 bases. There are 15 residues in the CDR3. Germline loops: CDR1 DFQATT, CDR2 SNEGSKA (reference sequence). J lost 5 bases, V lost 5 bases, and 4 bases had no gene match. The CDR3: CSAGGLAGGHNEQFF. The CDR3 region has the DNA TGCAGTGCTGGGGGACTAGCGGGAGGACACAATGAGCAGTTCTTC.

The chain links TRBV14 to TRBJ1-1; TRBD1 aligns across 9 bases. Looked up from germline, CDR1 is SGHDN and CDR2 is FVKESK. The CDR3 length is 16 residues. V trimming: 3 bases; J trimming: 1 base; junction bases outside the gene matches: 6. CDR3 region: CASSQVTGGENTEAFF. The CDR3 DNA sequence: TGTGCCAGCAGCCAGGTGACAGGGGGGGAGAACACTGAAGCTTTCTTT.

This clonotype was counted many times. J is TRBJ2-5 and V is TRBV28, with D maybe TRBD2 (7 bases). The CDR3 is 18 amino acids. With 3 bases removed from V and 3 bases from J, the gap between germline ends came to 23 bases. Per the germline V gene, CDR1 is MDHEN and CDR2 is SYDVKM. The CDR3 nucleotides are TGTGCCAGCAGTTTTCTGCTTTTTCGGAGGGGGGGAGAAGAGACCCAGTACTTC. Residues: CASSFLLFRRGGEETQYF.

The gene calls are TRBV19 and TRBJ2-1, with 7 bases identical to TRBD2. The J segment lost 9 bases and the V segment lost 5 bases, leaving 7 bases of the junction unmatched. The CDR3 covers 13 residues. CDR1 and CDR2 from the germline V gene are LNHDA and SQIVND (reference sequence). The CDR3 here is CASSPGTGGEQFF. The DNA for the CDR3 is TGTGCCAGTAGTCCGGGTACGGGGGGTGAGCAGTTCTTC.

The chain links TRBV6-2 or TRBV6-3 to TRBJ2-7, with 8 nucleotides matching TRBD1. This CDR3 has 13 residues. Germline V CDR1 and CDR2: MNHEY, SVGEGT. V lost 7 bases to trimming and J lost 3 bases; unmatched junction nucleotides: 5. The CDR3 sequence is CASTWTGLYEQYF. In DNA, the CDR3 is TGTGCCAGCACGTGGACAGGGCTCTACGAGCAGTACTTC.

The genes are TRBV9 and TRBJ2-7; 9 positions match TRBD2. The CDR3 extends over 16 amino acids. The V gene's germline CDR1 is SGDLS and CDR2 YYNGEE. Germline trimming cut 0 bases from V and 4 bases from J; bases unmatched to any gene: 8. The CDR3 protein is CASSVVASGMIYEQYF. The CDR3 coding sequence is TGTGCCAGCAGCGTAGTGGCTAGCGGGATGATATACGAGCAGTACTTC. Using reference TRBV9 and TRBJ2-7 for the parts outside the CDR3, the full variable domain is DSGVTQTPKHLITATGQRVTLRCSPRSGDLSVYWYQQSLDQGLQFLIQYYNGEERAKGNILERFSAQQFPDLHSELNLSSLELGDSALYFCASSVVASGMIYEQYFGPGTRLTVT.

This clonotype was counted between two and nine times. The chain uses TRBV20-1 and TRBJ1-2; 7 bases agree with TRBD1. This CDR3 is built from 14 residues. Germline CDR1 reads DFQATT; CDR2 reads SNEGSKA (reference sequence). J lost 14 bases, V lost 2 bases, and 17 bases had no gene match. CDR3 bases: TGCAGTGCTAGAACTCGGGGACAGACCCTGGCGAGTACCTTC. Its translation: CSARTRGQTLASTF.

This rearrangement joins TRBV12-3 or TRBV12-4 to TRBJ1-5; the D gene is possibly TRBD1 (5 bases). With 6 bases removed from V and 7 bases from J, the gap between germline ends came to 13 bases. This CDR3 has 13 residues. CDR3 sequence (DNA): TGTGCCAGCAGCTTAAGGGAGGGGCAGCCCCAGCATTTT. Amino acids: CASSLREGQPQHF.

The chain links TRBV6-2 or TRBV6-3 to TRBJ2-2; the D gene is possibly TRBD2 (5 bases). CDR3 length: 13 amino acids. Trimming removed 2 bases from V and 7 bases from J, with 8 bases in between. Germline-derived CDR1 and CDR2 are MNHEY and SVGEGT. The CDR3 DNA sequence: TGTGCCAGCAGTTACGGAGGTCACGGGGAGCTGTTTTTT. It is translated as CASSYGGHGELFF.

This rearrangement joins TRBV29-1 to TRBJ2-2; a possible D gene is TRBD1 (6 bases). Germline CDR1 is SQVTM and CDR2 is ANQGSEA. The V end lost 4 bases, the J end lost 4 bases, and 10 bases lay between the germline ends. The CDR3 extends over 13 amino acids. The CDR3 here is CSVGQVGTGELFF. The CDR3 DNA is TGCAGCGTTGGACAGGTCGGCACCGGGGAGCTGTTTTTT.